Following are 5 T cell receptor beta chains from one sample sequenced in a study of T-cell memory formation after mild COVID-19. Each CDR3 protein gets one entry after TCRdb re-called the 5' RACE reads with MiXCR. Of 430,000 or so distinct CDR3 sequences listed, more than 20% are singletons. The sequenced sample was PBMCs or a T cell subset sorted from them (not recorded which). The receptors come from an adult woman who had mild COVID-19 (a few samples of this study predate the infection). Cell type and time point are not known.

There are a few counts of this clonotype. V and J are TRBV7-9 and TRBJ1-2; tentative D call: TRBD1 (5 bases). The V end lost 2 bases, the J end lost 7 bases, and 8 bases lay between the germline ends. The CDR3 loop spans 12 amino acids. The V gene's germline CDR1 is SEHNR and CDR2 FQNEAQ (reference sequence). DNA for the CDR3: TGTGCCAGCAGCTTACAGGGTCCTGGCTACACCTTC. Translating gives CASSLQGPGYTF.

This clonotype has at least ten counts. This sequence joins TRBV12-3 or TRBV12-4 and TRBJ2-6; 7 positions agree with TRBD1. This CDR3 is 17 amino acids long. V lost 6 bases and J lost 4; bases outside the gene matches: 12. In nucleotides, the CDR3 is TGTGCCAGCAGCCCCGGGGACAGCCTCTACGGGGCCAACGTCCTGACTTTC. Its protein is CASSPGDSLYGANVLTF.

This clonotype appeared a few times. The chain employs TRBV7-3 and TRBJ2-2; the match to TRBD1 covers 7 bases. Unmatched junction bases numbered 8, after V lost 4 bases and J lost 3 bases. The V gene's germline CDR1 is SGHTA and CDR2 FQGTGA. The CDR3 is 16 amino acids. The CDR3 DNA reads as TGTGCCAGCAGCTCCTCCCTGACAGGGCACACCGGGGAGCTGTTTTTT. The encoded protein is CASSSSLTGHTGELFF.

This clonotype was detected only a few times. The chain carries TRBV14 and TRBJ2-3; D unclear. The CDR3 has 12 residues. Germline-derived CDR1 and CDR2 are SGHDN and FVKESK. The germline V and J ends were trimmed by 6 bases and 2 bases, with 6 bases remaining between them. In DNA form, the CDR3 reads TGTGCCAGCAGGAGTCACACAGATACGCAGTATTTT. Translating it yields CASRSHTDTQYF. The full variable domain, in which reference TRBV14 and TRBJ2-3 provide the parts outside the CDR3, is EAGVTQFPSHSVIEKGQTVTLRCDPISGHDNLYWYRRVMGKEIKFLLHFVKESKQDESGMPNNRFLAERTGGTYSTLKVQPAELEDSGVYFCASRSHTDTQYFGPGTRLTVL.

This clonotype came up a few times. The chain recombines TRBV10-3 with TRBJ2-5; 11 bases are a match to TRBD2. V trimming: 4 bases; J trimming: 5 bases; junction bases outside the gene matches: 3. The V gene's germline CDR1 is ENHRY and CDR2 SYGVKD. The CDR3 spans 14 residues. DNA of the CDR3: TGTGCCATCAGTGTGGGACTAGCGGAGGAGACCCAGTACTTC. Translating gives CAISVGLAEETQYF.